This is a list of T cell receptor beta chains from one sample in a study of T cell changes during pregnancy in multiple sclerosis. Repertoires were generated with immunoSEQ multiplex PCR, while TCRdb's copy carries only in-frame clones and drops some. The repertoire holds approximately 70,000 clones, with just over 90% as singletons. This material consisted of peripheral blood, taken in the third trimester of pregnancy. The source of these receptors is a female donor with multiple sclerosis, enrolled in a pregnancy study. Each CDR3 is given with its conserved first and last residue.

v_gene,CDR3aa
TRBV7-9,CASSLVGTGLHRETQYF
TRBV5-6,CASSYSGLAKNIQYF
TRBV6-4,CASSDSGGIDTGELFF
TRBV7-9,CASSPGTSGRAAYEQYF
TRBV7-2,CASSLGGSEANYGYTF
TRBV14,CASSPTSGGYNEQFF
TRBV6-5,CASRQGYEQYF
TRBV27,CASSGGSSGSNKQYF
TRBV7-9,CASSLERLASGTDTQYF
TRBV7-3,CASSLLAVSYNEQFF
TRBV21-1,CASSSPRASGRKPSTDTQYF
TRBV7-3,CASSTTGGTDTQYF
TRBV9,CASSPRWWDRTQETQYF
TRBV6-6,CASSYSTANQPQHF
TRBV5-5,CASSPTSGSSHNEQFF
TRBV11-2,CASSSTDGQRQFF
TRBV28,CASSDGQLNEKLFF